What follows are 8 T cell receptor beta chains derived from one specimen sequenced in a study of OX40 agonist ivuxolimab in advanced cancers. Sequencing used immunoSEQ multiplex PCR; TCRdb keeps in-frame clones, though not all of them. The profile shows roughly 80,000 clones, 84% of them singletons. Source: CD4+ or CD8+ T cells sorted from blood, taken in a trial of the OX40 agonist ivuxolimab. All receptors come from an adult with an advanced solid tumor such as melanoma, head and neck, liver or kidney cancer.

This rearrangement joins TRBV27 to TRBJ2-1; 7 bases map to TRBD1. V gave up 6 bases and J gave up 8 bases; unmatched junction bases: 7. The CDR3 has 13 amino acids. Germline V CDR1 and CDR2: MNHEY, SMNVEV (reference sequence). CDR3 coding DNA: TGTGCCAGCAGGGCAGGGGGACGGGATGAGCAGTTCTTC. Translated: CASRAGGRDEQFF.

The CDR3 bases are TGTGCCAGTAGTTCCCAGGGGGAAGTCGGGGAGCTGTTTTTT. It codes for CASSSQGEVGELFF. J is TRBJ2-2 and V is TRBV19; 7 bases map to TRBD1. CDR1 LNHDA and CDR2 SQIVND come from the germline V gene (reference sequence). Losses at the gene ends were 5 bases for V and 7 bases for J; bases not matched to a gene: 7. This CDR3 region has 14 residues.

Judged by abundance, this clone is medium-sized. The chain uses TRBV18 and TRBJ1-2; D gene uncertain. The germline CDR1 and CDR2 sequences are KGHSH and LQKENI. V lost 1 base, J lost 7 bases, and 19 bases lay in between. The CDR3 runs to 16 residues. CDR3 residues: CASSPLGSGSQSGYTF. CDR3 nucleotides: TGTGCCAGCTCACCACTGGGCTCGGGGTCCCAAAGTGGCTACACCTTC. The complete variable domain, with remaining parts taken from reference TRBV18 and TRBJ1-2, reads NAGVMQNPRHLVRRRGQEARLRCSPMKGHSHVYWYRQLPEEGLKFMVYLQKENIIDESGMPKERFSAEFPKEGPSILRIQQVVRGDSAAYFCASSPLGSGSQSGYTFGSGTRLTVV.

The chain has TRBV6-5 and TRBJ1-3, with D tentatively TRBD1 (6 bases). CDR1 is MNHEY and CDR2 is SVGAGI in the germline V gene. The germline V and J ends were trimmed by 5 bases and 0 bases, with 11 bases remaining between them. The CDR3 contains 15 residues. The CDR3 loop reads CASSGRGFSGNTIYF. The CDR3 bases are TGTGCCAGCAGTGGCAGGGGCTTCTCTGGAAACACCATATATTTT.

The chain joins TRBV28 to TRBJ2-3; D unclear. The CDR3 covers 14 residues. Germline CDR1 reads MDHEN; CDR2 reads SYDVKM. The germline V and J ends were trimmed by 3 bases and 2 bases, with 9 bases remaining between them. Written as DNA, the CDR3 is TGTGCCAGCAGTTTGATAGGGCTCACAGATACGCAGTATTTT. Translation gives CASSLIGLTDTQYF.

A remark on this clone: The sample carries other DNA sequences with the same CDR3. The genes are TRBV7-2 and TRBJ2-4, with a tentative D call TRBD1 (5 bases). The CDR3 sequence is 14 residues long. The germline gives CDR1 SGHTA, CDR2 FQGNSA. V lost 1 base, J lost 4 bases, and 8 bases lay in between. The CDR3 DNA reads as TGTGCCAGCAGCTTAGGTGGGGCGAAAAACATTCAGTACTTC. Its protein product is CASSLGGAKNIQYF. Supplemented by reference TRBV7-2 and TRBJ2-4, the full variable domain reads GAGVSQSPSNKVTEKGKDVELRCDPISGHTALYWYRQSLGQGLEFLIYFQGNSAPDKSGLPSDRFSAERTGGSVSTLTIQRTQQEDSAVYLCASSLGGAKNIQYFGAGTRLSVL.

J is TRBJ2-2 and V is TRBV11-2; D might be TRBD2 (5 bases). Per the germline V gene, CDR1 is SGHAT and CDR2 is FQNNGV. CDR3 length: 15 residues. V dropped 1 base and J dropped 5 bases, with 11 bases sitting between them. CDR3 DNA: TGTGCCAGCAGCTTAGTAGGTCGGGATACCGGGGAGCTGTTTTTT. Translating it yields CASSLVGRDTGELFF.

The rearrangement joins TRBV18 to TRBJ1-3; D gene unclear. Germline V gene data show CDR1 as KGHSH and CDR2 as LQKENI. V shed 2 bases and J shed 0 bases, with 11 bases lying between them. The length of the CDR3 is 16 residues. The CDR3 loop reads CASSPYDQSSGNTIYF. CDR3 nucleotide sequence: TGTGCCAGCTCACCATATGACCAGAGCTCTGGAAACACCATATATTTT.